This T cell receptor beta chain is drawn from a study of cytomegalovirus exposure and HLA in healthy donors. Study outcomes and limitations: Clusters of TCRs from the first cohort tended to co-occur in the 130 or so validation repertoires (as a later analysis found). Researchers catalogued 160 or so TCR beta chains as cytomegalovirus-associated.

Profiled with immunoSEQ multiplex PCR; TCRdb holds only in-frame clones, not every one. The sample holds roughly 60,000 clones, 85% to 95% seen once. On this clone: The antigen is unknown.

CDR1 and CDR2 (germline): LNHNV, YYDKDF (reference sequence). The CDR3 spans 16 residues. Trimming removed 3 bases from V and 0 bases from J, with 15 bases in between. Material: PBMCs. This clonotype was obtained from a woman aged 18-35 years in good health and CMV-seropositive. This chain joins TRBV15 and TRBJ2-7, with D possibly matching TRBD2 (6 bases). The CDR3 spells CATSRVGGPSSYEQYF. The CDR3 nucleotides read TGTGCCACCAGCAGGGTGGGGGGTCCGAGCTCCTACGAGCAGTACTTC.